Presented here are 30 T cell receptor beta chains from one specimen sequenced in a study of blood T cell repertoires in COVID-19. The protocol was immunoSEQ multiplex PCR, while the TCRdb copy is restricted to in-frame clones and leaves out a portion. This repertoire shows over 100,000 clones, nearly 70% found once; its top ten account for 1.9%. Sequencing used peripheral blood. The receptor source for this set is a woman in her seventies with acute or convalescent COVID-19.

CDR3 nucleotide sequence: TGTGCCAGCAGTTCGGACAGTTGGGTTCGCAATCAGCCCCAGCATTTT. It yields the protein CASSSDSWVRNQPQHF. V is TRBV28 and J is TRBJ1-5, with D possibly matching TRBD1 (6 bases). The germline V gene encodes CDR1 MDHEN and CDR2 SYDVKM. The CDR3 loop spans 16 amino acids. V lost 4 bases to trimming and J lost 2 bases, with 15 bases between them.

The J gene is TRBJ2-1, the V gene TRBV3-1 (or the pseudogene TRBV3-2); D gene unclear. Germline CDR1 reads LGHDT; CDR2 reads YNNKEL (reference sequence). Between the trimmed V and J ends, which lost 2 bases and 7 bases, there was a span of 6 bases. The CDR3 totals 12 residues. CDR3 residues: CASSQSPNEQFF. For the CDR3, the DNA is TGTGCCAGCAGCCAATCCCCGAATGAGCAGTTCTTC.

The CDR3 sequence: CASSQGSGKNSNQPQHF. CDR3 nucleotides: TGTGCCAGCAGCCAAGGCTCGGGAAAAAATAGCAATCAGCCCCAGCATTTT. The rearrangement uses TRBV4-2 and TRBJ1-5; D not certain. CDR3 length equals 17 residues. V was trimmed by 1 base and J by 0 bases, leaving 13 bases between them. Germline V gives CDR1 LGHNA, CDR2 YNFKEQ.

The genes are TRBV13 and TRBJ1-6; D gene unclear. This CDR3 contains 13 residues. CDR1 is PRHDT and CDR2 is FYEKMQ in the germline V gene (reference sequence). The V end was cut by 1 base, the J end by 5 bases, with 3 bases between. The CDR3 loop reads CASSLANNSPLHF. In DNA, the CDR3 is TGTGCCAGCAGCTTAGCAAATAATTCACCCCTCCACTTT.

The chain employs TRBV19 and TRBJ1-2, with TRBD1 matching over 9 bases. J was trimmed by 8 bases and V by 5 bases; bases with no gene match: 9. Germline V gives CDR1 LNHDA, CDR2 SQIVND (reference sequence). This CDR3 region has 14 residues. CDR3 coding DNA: TGTGCCAGTAGTCCCTGGACAGGGGTAGGAGGCTACACCTTC. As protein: CASSPWTGVGGYTF.

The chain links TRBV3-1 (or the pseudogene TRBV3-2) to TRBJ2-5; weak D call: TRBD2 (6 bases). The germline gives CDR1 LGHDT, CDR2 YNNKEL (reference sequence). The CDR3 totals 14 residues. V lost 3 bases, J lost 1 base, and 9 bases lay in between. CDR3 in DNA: TGTGCCAGCAGCCAGGATAGCGGCCAAGAGACCCAGTACTTC. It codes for CASSQDSGQETQYF.

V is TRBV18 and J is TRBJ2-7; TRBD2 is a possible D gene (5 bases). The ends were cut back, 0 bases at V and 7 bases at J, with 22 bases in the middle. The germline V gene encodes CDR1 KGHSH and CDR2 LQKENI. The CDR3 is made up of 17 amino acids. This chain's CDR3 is CASSPPGNSYPTGEQYF. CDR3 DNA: TGTGCCAGCTCACCACCGGGGAATAGCTATCCGACGGGGGAGCAGTACTTC. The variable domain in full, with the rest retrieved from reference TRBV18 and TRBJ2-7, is NAGVMQNPRHLVRRRGQEARLRCSPMKGHSHVYWYRQLPEEGLKFMVYLQKENIIDESGMPKERFSAEFPKEGPSILRIQQVVRGDSAAYFCASSPPGNSYPTGEQYFGPGTRLTVT.

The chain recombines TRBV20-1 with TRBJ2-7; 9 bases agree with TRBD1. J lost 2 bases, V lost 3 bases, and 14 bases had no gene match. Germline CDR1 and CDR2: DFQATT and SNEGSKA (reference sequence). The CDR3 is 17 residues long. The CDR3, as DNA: TGCAGTGCTAGTGGGGGACAGGGATCAGGCCGGGCCTACGAGCAGTACTTC. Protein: CSASGGQGSGRAYEQYF.

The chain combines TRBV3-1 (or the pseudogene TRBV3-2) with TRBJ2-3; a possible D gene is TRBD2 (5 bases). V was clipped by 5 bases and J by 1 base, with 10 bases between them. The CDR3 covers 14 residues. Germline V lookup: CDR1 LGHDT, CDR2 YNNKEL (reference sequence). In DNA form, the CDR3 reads TGTGCCAGCAGCGTATCGAGGGGCACAGATACGCAGTATTTT. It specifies CASSVSRGTDTQYF.

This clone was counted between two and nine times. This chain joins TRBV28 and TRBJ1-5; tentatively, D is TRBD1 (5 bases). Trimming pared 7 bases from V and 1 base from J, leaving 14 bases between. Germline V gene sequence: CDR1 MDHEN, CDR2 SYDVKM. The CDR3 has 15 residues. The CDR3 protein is CASINLQASNQPQHF. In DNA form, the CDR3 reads TGTGCCAGCATTAATCTACAGGCAAGCAATCAGCCCCAGCATTTT.

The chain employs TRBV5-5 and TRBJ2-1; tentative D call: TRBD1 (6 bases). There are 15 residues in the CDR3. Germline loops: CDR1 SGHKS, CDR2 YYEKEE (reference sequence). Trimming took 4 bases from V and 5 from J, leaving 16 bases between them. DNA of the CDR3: TGTGCCAGCAGCCCGTTACAGGGAACCCACAATGAGCAGTTCTTC. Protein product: CASSPLQGTHNEQFF.

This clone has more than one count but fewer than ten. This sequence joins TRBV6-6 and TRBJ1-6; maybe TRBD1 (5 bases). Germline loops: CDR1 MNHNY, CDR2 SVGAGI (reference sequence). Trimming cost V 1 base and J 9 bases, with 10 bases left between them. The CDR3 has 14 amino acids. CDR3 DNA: TGTGCCAGCAGTTACTTACTGGGGCTTTCACCCCTCCACTTT. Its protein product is CASSYLLGLSPLHF.

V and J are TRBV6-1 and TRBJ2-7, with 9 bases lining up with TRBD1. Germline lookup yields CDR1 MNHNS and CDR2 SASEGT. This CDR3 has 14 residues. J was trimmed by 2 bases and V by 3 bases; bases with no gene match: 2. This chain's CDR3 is CASSEDRGAYEQYF. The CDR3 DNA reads TGTGCCAGCAGTGAGGACAGGGGCGCCTACGAGCAGTACTTC.

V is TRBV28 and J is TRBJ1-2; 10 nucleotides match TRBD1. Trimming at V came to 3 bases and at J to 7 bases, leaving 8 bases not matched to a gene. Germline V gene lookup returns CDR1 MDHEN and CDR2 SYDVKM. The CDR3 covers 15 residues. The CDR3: CASSFPGQGIRGYTF. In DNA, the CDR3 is TGTGCCAGCAGTTTCCCGGGACAGGGGATTCGTGGCTACACCTTC.

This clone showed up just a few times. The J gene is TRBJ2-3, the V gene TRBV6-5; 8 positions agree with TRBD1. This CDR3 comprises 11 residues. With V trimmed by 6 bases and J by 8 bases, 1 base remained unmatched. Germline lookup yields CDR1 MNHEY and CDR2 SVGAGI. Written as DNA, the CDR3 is TGTGCCAGCAGGACAGGGGCTACGCAGTATTTT. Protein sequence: CASRTGATQYF.

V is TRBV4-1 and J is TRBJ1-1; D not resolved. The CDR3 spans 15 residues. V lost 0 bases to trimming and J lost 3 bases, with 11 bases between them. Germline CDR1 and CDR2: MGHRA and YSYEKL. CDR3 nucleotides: TGCGCCAGCAGCCAAGACGAGGGCTTGGACACTGAAGCTTTCTTT. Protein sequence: CASSQDEGLDTEAFF.

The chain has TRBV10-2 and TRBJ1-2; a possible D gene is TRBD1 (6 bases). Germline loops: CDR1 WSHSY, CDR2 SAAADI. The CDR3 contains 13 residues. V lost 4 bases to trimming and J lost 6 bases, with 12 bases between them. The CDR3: CASSGTGPHGYTF. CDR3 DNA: TGCGCCAGCAGTGGAACAGGGCCCCATGGCTACACCTTC.

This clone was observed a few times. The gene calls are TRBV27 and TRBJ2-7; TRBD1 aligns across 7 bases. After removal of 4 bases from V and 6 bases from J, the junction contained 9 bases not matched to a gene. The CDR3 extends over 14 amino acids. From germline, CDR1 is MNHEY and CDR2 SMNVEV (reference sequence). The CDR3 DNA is TGTGCCAGCAGTTCCCTGACAGGGCGATTCGAGCAGTACTTC. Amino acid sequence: CASSSLTGRFEQYF.

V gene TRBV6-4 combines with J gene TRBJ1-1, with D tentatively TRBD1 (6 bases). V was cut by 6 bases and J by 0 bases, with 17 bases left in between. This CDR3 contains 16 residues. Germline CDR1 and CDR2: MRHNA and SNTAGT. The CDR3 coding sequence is TGTGCCAGCAGATTGAAAAGGGGGTGGGTGAACACTGAAGCTTTCTTT. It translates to CASRLKRGWVNTEAFF.

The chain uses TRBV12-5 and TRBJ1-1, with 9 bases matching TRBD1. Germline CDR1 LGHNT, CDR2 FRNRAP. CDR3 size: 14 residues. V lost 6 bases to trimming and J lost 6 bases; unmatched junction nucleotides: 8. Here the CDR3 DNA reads TGTGCTAGTGGGGGACAGGGATGGGTCTCTGAAGCTTTCTTT. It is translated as CASGGQGWVSEAFF.

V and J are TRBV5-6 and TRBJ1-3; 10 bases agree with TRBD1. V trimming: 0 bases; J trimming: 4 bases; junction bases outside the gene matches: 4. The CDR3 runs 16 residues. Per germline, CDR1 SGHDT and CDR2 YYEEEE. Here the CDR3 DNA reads TGTGCCAGCAGCTTGGTGGGACAGGGGAACGGAAACACCATATATTTT. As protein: CASSLVGQGNGNTIYF.

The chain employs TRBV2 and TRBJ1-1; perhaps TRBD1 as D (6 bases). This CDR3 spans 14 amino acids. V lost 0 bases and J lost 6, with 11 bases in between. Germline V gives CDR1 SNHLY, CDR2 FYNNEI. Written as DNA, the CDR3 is TGTGCCAGCAGTGAAGCGCTTGGGGGCTCTGAAGCTTTCTTT. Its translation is CASSEALGGSEAFF.

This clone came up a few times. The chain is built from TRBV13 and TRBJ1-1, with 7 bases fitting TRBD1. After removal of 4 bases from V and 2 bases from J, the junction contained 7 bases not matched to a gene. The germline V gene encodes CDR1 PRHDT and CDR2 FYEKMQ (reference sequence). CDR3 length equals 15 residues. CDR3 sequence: CASSSPNRGNTEAFF. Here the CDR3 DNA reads TGTGCCAGCAGCTCCCCTAACAGGGGCAACACTGAAGCTTTCTTT.

In DNA, the CDR3 is TGTGCCAGCAGTCCCGGGACAGGGGCTGGAAACACCATATATTTT. Amino acids: CASSPGTGAGNTIYF. The chain uses TRBV7-9 and TRBJ1-3; 10 bases match TRBD1. Germline loops: CDR1 SEHNR, CDR2 FQNEAQ (reference sequence). Trimming at V came to 6 bases and at J to 2 bases, leaving 4 bases not matched to a gene. This CDR3 is 15 amino acids long.

The CDR3 bases are TGTGCCAGCAGCTTCTGGACGGGGGGGAAAAACATTCAGTACTTC. It translates to CASSFWTGGKNIQYF. This chain joins TRBV5-6 and TRBJ2-4; TRBD2 agrees at 8 bases. V lost 2 bases and J lost 4; bases outside the gene matches: 5. The CDR3 extends over 15 amino acids. Germline CDR1 SGHDT, CDR2 YYEEEE.

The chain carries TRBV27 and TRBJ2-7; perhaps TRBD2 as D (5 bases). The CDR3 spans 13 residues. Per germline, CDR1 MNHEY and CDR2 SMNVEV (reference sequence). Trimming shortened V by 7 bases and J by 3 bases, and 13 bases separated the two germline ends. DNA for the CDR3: TGTGCCAGCAAGAAAAGCGGATTCTACGAGCAGTACTTC. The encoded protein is CASKKSGFYEQYF.

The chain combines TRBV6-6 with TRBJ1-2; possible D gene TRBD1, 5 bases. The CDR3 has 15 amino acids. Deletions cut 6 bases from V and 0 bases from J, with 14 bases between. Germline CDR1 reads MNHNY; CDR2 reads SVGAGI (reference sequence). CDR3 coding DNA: TGTGCCAGCAGCAAGGGGACTGGAACTAACTATGGCTACACCTTC. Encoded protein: CASSKGTGTNYGYTF.

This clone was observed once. CDR3 protein: CASSLTPGTGTKTQYF. CDR3 bases: TGTGCCAGCAGCCTTACCCCGGGGACAGGGACAAAGACCCAGTACTTC. This sequence joins TRBV7-2 and TRBJ2-5, with 9 nucleotides matching TRBD1. In germline, CDR1 is SGHTA, CDR2 FQGNSA. The CDR3 has 16 amino acids. With 5 bases clipped from V and 6 bases from J, the junction kept 13 bases outside the gene matches.

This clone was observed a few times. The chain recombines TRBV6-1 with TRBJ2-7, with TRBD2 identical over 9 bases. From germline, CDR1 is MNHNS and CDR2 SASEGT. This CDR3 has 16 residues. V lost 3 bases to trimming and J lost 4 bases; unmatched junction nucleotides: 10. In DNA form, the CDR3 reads TGTGCCAGCAGTGAGGCCCTTAGCGGGAGTATATACGAGCAGTACTTC. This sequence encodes CASSEALSGSIYEQYF.

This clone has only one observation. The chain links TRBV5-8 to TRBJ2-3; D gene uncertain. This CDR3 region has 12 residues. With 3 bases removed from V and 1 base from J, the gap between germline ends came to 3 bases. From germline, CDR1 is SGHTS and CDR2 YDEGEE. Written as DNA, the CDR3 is TGTGCCAGCAGCTCCGGCACAGATACGCAGTATTTT. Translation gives CASSSGTDTQYF. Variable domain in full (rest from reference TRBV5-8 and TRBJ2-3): EAGVTQSPTHLIKTRGQQATLRCSPISGHTSVYWYQQALGLGLQFLLWYDEGEERNRGNFPPRFSGRQFPNYSSELNVNALELEDSALYLCASSSGTDTQYFGPGTRLTVL.